One sample yielded the 5 T cell receptor beta chains listed below, sequenced in a study of T-cell reconstitution after alpha-beta-depleted transplantation in children. As it was prepared, the TCRbeta library received unique molecular identifiers. MiXCR, applied by TCRdb to the PCR reads, yields one record per CDR3 protein. The table has about 78,000 distinct CDR3 sequences, around an eighth seen once. Source: PBMCs, mostly from graft donor cells, taken 180 days after TCRalphabeta/CD19-depleted stem cell transplant. These receptors were collected from a male patient aged 2 to 9 who had a stem cell transplant for acute lymphoblastic leukemia, so the T cells may come from the graft donor.

This clonotype was detected only once. This sequence joins TRBV5-1 and TRBJ1-2; 9 bases are a match to TRBD1. The germline gives CDR1 SGHRS, CDR2 YFSETQ. V was clipped by 0 bases and J by 12 bases; unmatched bases: 9. This CDR3 has 14 residues. The CDR3 DNA reads as TGCGCCAGCAGCTTGGGGACAGGGGTCATGCGCGACACCTTC. It encodes CASSLGTGVMRDTF.

In its sample, this clonotype was seen a few times. The V call is TRBV7-2, the J call TRBJ2-1; 11 nucleotides match TRBD1. V was pared by 1 base and J by 10 bases, with 6 bases of the junction left unmatched. The CDR3 runs to 15 residues. CDR1 is SGHTA, CDR2 FQGNSA, per germline. CDR3 in amino acids: CASSLGGTGGDEQFF. CDR3 in DNA: TGTGCCAGCAGCTTAGGCGGGACAGGGGGGGACGAGCAGTTCTTC.

This clonotype was seen more than once but under ten times. This chain connects TRBV28 to TRBJ1-6; D is uncertain. The CDR3 sequence is 16 residues long. Germline CDR1 reads MDHEN; CDR2 reads SYDVKM. Trimming left V 6 bases short and J 0 bases short, with 12 bases between. The CDR3 protein is CASSRTPSSYNSPLHF. DNA for the CDR3: TGTGCCAGCAGCCGGACCCCAAGCTCCTATAATTCACCCCTCCACTTT. Full variable domain (missing parts from reference TRBV28 and TRBJ1-6): DVKVTQSSRYLVKRTGEKVFLECVQDMDHENMFWYRQDPGLGLRLIYFSYDVKMKEKGDIPEGYSVSREKKERFSLILESASTNQTSMYLCASSRTPSSYNSPLHFGNGTRLTVT.

The chain joins TRBV6-1 to TRBJ2-1; 7 bases are a match to TRBD1. This CDR3 has 15 amino acids. Unmatched junction bases numbered 3, after V lost 4 bases and J lost 0 bases. The V gene's germline CDR1 is MNHNS and CDR2 SASEGT. In DNA, the CDR3 is TGTGCCAGCAGTGCGGGACAGATCTCCTACAATGAGCAGTTCTTC. It translates to CASSAGQISYNEQFF.

The chain employs TRBV7-2 and TRBJ1-2, with TRBD1 matching 9 bases. Germline CDR1 and CDR2: SGHTA and FQGNSA. The V gene end was trimmed by 3 bases and the J gene end by 7 bases; junction bases not matched to a gene: 6. The CDR3 runs 14 residues. The CDR3 DNA is TGTGCCAGCAGCTTCGGGACAGGGTTGAGTGGCTACACCTTC. This translates into CASSFGTGLSGYTF.